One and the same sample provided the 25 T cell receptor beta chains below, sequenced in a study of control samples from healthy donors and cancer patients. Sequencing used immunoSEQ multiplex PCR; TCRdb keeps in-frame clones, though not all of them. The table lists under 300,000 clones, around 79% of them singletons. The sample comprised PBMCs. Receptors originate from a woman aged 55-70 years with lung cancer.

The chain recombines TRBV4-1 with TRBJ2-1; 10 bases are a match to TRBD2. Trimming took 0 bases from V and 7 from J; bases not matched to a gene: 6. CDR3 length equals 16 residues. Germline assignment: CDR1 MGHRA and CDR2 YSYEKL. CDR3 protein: CASSQDPLAGGNEQFF. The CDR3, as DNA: TGCGCCAGCAGCCAAGATCCCTTAGCGGGAGGAAATGAGCAGTTCTTC.

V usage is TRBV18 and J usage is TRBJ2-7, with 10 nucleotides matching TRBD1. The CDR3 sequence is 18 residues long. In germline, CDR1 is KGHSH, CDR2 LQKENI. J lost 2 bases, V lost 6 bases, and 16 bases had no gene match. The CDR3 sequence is CASSLTRTGGIPTYEQYF. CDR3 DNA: TGTGCCAGCTCGCTTACCCGGACAGGGGGGATCCCTACCTACGAGCAGTACTTC. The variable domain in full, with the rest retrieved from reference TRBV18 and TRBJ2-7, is NAGVMQNPRHLVRRRGQEARLRCSPMKGHSHVYWYRQLPEEGLKFMVYLQKENIIDESGMPKERFSAEFPKEGPSILRIQQVVRGDSAAYFCASSLTRTGGIPTYEQYFGPGTRLTVT.

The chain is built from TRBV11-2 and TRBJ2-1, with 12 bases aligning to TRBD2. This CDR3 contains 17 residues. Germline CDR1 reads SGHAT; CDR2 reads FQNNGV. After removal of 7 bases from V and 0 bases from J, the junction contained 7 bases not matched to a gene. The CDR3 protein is CASTEGLAGPSYNEQFF. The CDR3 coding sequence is TGTGCCAGCACCGAGGGACTAGCGGGCCCCTCCTACAATGAGCAGTTCTTC.

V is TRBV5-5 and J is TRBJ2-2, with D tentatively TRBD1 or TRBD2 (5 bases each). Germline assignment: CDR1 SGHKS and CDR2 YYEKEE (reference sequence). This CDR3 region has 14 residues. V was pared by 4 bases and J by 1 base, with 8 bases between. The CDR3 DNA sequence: TGTGCCAGCAGCACTGGGGGGAACACCGGGGAGCTGTTTTTT. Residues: CASSTGGNTGELFF. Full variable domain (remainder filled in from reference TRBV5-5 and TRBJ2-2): DAGVTQSPTHLIKTRGQQVTLRCSPISGHKSVSWYQQVLGQGPQFIFQYYEKEERGRGNFPDRFSARQFPNYSSELNVNALLLGDSALYLCASSTGGNTGELFFGEGSRLTVL.

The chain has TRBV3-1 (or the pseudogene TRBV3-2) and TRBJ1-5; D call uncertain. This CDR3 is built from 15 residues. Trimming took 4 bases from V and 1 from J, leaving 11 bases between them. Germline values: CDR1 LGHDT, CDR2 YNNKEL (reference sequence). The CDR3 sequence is CASSLTWESNQPQHF. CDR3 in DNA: TGTGCCAGCAGCCTGACATGGGAGAGCAATCAGCCCCAGCATTTT.

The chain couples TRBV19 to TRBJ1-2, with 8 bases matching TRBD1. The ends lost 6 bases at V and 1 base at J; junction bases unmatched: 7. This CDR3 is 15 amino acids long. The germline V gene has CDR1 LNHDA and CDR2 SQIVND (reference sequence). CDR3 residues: CASRILDRDNYGYTF. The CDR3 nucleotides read TGTGCCAGTAGAATCCTGGACAGGGATAACTATGGCTACACCTTC.

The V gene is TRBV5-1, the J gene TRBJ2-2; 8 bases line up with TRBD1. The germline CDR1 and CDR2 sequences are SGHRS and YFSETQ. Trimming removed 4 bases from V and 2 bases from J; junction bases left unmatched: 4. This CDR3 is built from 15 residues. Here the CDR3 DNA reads TGCGCCAGCAGCCCAGGACAGGGAAACACCGGGGAGCTGTTTTTT. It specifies CASSPGQGNTGELFF.

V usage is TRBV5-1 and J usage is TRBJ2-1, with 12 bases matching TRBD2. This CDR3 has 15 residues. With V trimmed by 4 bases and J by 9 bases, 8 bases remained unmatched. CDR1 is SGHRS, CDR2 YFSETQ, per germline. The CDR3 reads CASSGSSGRAPEQFF. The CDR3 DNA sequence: TGCGCCAGCAGCGGGTCTAGCGGGAGGGCCCCTGAGCAGTTCTTC. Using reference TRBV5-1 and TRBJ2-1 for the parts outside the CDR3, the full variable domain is KAGVTQTPRYLIKTRGQQVTLSCSPISGHRSVSWYQQTPGQGLQFLFEYFSETQRNKGNFPGRFSGRQFSNSRSEMNVSTLELGDSALYLCASSGSSGRAPEQFFGPGTRLTVL.

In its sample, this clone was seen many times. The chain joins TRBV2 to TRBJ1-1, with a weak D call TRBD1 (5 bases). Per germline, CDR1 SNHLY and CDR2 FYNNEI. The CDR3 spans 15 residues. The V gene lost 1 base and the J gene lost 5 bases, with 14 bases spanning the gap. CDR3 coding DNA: TGTGCCAGCAGTGAAGTGAAGGGCTGGGGGACTGAAGCTTTCTTT. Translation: CASSEVKGWGTEAFF.

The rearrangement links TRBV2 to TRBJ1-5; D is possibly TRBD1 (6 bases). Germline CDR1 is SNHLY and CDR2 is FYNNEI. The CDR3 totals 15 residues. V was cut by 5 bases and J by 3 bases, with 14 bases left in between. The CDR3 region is CASSSQGLSNQPQHF. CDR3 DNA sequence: TGTGCCAGCAGTTCACAGGGACTTTCCAATCAGCCCCAGCATTTT.

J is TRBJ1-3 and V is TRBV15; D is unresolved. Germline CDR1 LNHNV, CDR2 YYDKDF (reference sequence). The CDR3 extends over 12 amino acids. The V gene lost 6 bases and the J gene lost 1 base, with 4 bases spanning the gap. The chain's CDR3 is CATRQSGNTIYF. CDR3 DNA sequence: TGTGCCACCAGACAGTCTGGAAACACCATATATTTT. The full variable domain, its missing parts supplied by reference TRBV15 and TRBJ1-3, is DAMVIQNPRYQVTQFGKPVTLSCSQTLNHNVMYWYQQKSSQAPKLLFHYYDKDFNNEADTPDNFQSRRPNTSFCFLDIRSPGLGDTAMYLCATRQSGNTIYFGEGSWLTVV.

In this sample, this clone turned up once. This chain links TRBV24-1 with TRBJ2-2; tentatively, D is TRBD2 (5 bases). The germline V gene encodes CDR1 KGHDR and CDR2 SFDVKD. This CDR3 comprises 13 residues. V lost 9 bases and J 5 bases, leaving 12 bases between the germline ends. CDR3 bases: TGTGCCACCGGTACAGAGGGTACCGGGGAGCTGTTTTTT. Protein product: CATGTEGTGELFF.

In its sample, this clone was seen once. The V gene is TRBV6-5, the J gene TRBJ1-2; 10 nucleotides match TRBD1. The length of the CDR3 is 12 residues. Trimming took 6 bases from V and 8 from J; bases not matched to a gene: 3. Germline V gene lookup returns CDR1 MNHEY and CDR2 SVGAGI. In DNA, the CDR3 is TGTGCCAGCAGCGGGACAGGGGAGGGCTACACCTTC. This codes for CASSGTGEGYTF.

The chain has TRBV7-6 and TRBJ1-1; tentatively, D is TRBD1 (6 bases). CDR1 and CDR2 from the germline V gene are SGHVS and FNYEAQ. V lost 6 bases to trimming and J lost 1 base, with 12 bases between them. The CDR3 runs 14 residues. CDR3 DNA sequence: TGTGCCAGCAGTTACGACAGGACGAACACTGAAGCTTTCTTT. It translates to CASSYDRTNTEAFF.

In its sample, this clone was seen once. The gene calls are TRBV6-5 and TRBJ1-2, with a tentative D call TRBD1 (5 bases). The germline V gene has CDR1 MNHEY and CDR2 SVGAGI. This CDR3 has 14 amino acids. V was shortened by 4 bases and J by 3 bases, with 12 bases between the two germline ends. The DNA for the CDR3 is TGTGCCAGCAGTTCCGGGGGGAGCCACTATGGCTACACCTTC. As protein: CASSSGGSHYGYTF.

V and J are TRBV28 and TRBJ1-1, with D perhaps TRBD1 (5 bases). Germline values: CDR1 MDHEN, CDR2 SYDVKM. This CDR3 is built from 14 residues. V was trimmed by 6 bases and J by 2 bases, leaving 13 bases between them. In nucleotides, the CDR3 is TGTGCCAGCAGCCACACCCAGGGAAACACTGAAGCTTTCTTT. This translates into CASSHTQGNTEAFF.

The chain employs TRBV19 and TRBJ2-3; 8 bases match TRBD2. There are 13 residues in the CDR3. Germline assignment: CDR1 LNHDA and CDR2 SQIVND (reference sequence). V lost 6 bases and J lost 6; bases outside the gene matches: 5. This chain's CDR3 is CASSGTRLDTQYF. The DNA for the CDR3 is TGTGCCAGTAGCGGGACTAGATTGGATACGCAGTATTTT.

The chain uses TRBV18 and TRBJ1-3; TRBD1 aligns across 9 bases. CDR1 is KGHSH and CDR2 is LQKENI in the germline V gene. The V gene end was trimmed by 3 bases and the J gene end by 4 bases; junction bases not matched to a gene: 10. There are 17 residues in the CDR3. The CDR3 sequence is CASSPSRTGVSGNTIYF. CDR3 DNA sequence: TGTGCCAGCTCACCGAGCAGGACAGGGGTAAGCGGAAACACCATATATTTT.

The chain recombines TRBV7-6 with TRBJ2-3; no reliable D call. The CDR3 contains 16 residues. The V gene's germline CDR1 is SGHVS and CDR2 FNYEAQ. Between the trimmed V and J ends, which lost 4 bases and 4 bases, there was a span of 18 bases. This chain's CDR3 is CASSSGPSFNPDTQYF. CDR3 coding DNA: TGTGCCAGCAGCTCCGGACCGAGTTTTAATCCAGATACGCAGTATTTT.

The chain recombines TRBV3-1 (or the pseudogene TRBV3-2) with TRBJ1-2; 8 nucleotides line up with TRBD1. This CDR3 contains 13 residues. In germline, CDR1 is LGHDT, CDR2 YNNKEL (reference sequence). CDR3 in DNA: TGTGGGTCCTCAGGGGGCTCGGCGTATGGCTACACCTTC. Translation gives CGSSGGSAYGYTF.

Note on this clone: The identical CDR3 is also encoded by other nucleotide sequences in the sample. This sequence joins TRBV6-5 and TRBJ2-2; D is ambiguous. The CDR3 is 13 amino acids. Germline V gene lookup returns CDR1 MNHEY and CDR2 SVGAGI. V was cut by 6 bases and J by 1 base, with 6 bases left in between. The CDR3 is CASRKGNTGELFF. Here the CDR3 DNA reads TGTGCCAGCAGGAAGGGGAACACCGGGGAGCTGTTTTTT.

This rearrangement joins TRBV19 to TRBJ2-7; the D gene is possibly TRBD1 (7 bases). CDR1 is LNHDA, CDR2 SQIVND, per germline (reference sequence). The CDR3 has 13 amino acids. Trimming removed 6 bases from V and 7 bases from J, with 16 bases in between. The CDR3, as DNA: TGTGCCAGTAGGGCGGGACAGTTTCGAGAGCAGTACTTC. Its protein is CASRAGQFREQYF. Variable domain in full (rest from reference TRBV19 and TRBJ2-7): DGGITQSPKYLFRKEGQNVTLSCEQNLNHDAMYWYRQDPGQGLRLIYYSQIVNDFQKGDIAEGYSVSREKKESFPLTVTSAQKNPTAFYLCASRAGQFREQYFGPGTRLTVT.

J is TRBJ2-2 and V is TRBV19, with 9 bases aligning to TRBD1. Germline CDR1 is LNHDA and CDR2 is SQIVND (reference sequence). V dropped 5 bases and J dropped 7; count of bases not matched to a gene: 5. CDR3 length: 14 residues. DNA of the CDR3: TGTGCCAGTAGTGTACAGGGGGCGGACGGGGAGCTGTTTTTT. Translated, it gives CASSVQGADGELFF.

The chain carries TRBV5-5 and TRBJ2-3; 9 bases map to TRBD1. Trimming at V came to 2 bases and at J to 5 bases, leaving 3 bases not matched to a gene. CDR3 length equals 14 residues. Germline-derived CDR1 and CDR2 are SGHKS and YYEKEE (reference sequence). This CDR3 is CASSLSGQGDTQYF. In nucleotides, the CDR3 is TGTGCCAGCAGCTTATCGGGACAGGGAGATACGCAGTATTTT.

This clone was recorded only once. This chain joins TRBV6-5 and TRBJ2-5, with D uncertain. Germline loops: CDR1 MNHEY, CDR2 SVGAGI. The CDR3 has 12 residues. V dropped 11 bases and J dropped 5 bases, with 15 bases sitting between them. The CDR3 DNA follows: TGTGCCCTGAGAACAGACGGGGAGACCCAGTACTTC. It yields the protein CALRTDGETQYF.